The 23 T cell receptor beta chains below come from one sample, sequenced in a study of blood T cells in healthy people across ages. Using a J-beta primer mix together with a sample-barcoded 5' primer, a second PCR was run for roughly 7 to 12 cycles. Each CDR3 protein gets one entry after TCRdb re-called the 5' RACE reads with MiXCR. The repertoire includes 1.5 million to 1.8 million distinct CDR3 sequences, 40% to 45% of them detected once, and around 4% sits in the top ten. The sequencing input was blood. The source is a woman aged 18-35 years in good health.

This clonotype was found many times. The chain has TRBV5-1 and TRBJ2-5; 10 nucleotides line up with TRBD1. CDR1 and CDR2 (germline): SGHRS, YFSETQ. Trimming took 5 bases from V and 5 from J; bases not matched to a gene: 6. The CDR3 is 14 amino acids. The DNA of the CDR3 is TGCGCCAGCAGTTCCGGGACAGGGGCCGAGACCCAGTACTTC. It encodes CASSSGTGAETQYF.

This clonotype was observed a handful of times. The J gene is TRBJ2-7, the V gene TRBV25-1, with a weak D call TRBD1 (5 bases). Per germline, CDR1 MGHDK and CDR2 SYGVNS. The V gene lost 4 bases and the J gene lost 3 bases, with 13 bases spanning the gap. The CDR3 is made up of 14 amino acids. CDR3 sequence: CASSGGFNIYEQYF. For the CDR3, the DNA is TGTGCCAGCAGTGGGGGCTTCAACATCTACGAGCAGTACTTC.

This clonotype has ten or more counts. V usage is TRBV12-3 or TRBV12-4 and J usage is TRBJ2-7; 9 bases map to TRBD1. V lost 6 bases and J lost 5; bases outside the gene matches: 5. The CDR3 spans 13 residues. CDR3 sequence (DNA): TGTGCCAGCAGCCTGGACAGGGGACACGAGCAGTACTTC. Protein: CASSLDRGHEQYF.

In this sample, this clonotype turned up a few times. The DNA for the CDR3 is TGTGCCAGCAGTTTCCGGGGGATTCGGGTCGAGCAGTACTTC. It yields the protein CASSFRGIRVEQYF. The chain carries TRBV12-3 or TRBV12-4 and TRBJ2-7; possible D gene TRBD2, 6 bases. Trimming cost V 3 bases and J 6 bases, with 15 bases left between them. The length of the CDR3 is 14 residues.

This clonotype has only a few counts. J is TRBJ2-2 and V is TRBV3-1; D is unclear. Per the germline V gene, CDR1 is LGHDT and CDR2 is YNNKEL (reference sequence). Trimming cost V 7 bases and J 7 bases, with 10 bases left between them. The CDR3 runs to 12 residues. The CDR3 coding sequence is TGTGCCAGCACCTTCCTTGGCGGGGAGCTGTTTTTT. Its translation is CASTFLGGELFF.

This clonotype was counted a single time. This chain links TRBV9 with TRBJ2-1; 7 bases map to TRBD1. Germline CDR1 reads SGDLS; CDR2 reads YYNGEE. After removal of 4 bases from V and 8 bases from J, the junction contained 15 bases not matched to a gene. There are 16 residues in the CDR3. The CDR3 protein is CASSPRTGFPSDEQFF. DNA of the CDR3: TGTGCCAGCAGCCCCCGGACAGGTTTCCCCTCCGATGAGCAGTTCTTC.

This chain links TRBV30 with TRBJ2-3, with TRBD2 matching over 12 bases. The CDR3 spans 14 residues. Per the germline V gene, CDR1 is GTSNPN and CDR2 is SVGIG (reference sequence). J lost 8 bases, V lost 4 bases, and 7 bases had no gene match. CDR3 amino acids: CAWTTSGGPGTQYF. The CDR3 bases are TGTGCCTGGACGACTAGCGGGGGACCGGGTACGCAGTATTTT.

The V gene is TRBV5-1, the J gene TRBJ1-4, with no clear D. V lost 4 bases, J lost 6 bases, and 13 bases lay in between. This CDR3 region has 14 residues. CDR1 and CDR2 (germline): SGHRS, YFSETQ. CDR3 protein: CASSLRPDDEKLFF. In DNA form, the CDR3 reads TGCGCCAGCAGCCTAAGGCCGGATGATGAAAAACTGTTTTTT. The whole variable domain, filled in from reference TRBV5-1 and TRBJ1-4, reads KAGVTQTPRYLIKTRGQQVTLSCSPISGHRSVSWYQQTPGQGLQFLFEYFSETQRNKGNFPGRFSGRQFSNSRSEMNVSTLELGDSALYLCASSLRPDDEKLFFGSGTQLSVL.

This clonotype was counted a few times. This chain joins TRBV29-1 and TRBJ2-5; 7 positions agree with TRBD1. The trim removed 3 bases at V and 2 bases at J, leaving 3 bases unmatched. This CDR3 region has 13 residues. Looked up from germline, CDR1 is SQVTM and CDR2 is ANQGSEA. CDR3 amino acids: CSVDGRGQETQYF. The CDR3 coding sequence is TGCAGCGTTGACGGCAGGGGGCAAGAGACCCAGTACTTC.

V is TRBV11-2 and J is TRBJ1-6, with 9 nucleotides matching TRBD1. The CDR3 has 15 amino acids. Germline CDR1 reads SGHAT; CDR2 reads FQNNGV. Losses at the gene ends were 5 bases for V and 7 bases for J; bases not matched to a gene: 6. The CDR3 nucleotides read TGTGCCAGCAGCCAGGGACAGGGTTCGAATTCACCCCTCCACTTT. It yields the protein CASSQGQGSNSPLHF.

The V and J genes are TRBV4-1 and TRBJ2-5; D is ambiguous. Deletions cut 3 bases from V and 5 bases from J, with 13 bases between. Germline CDR1 MGHRA, CDR2 YSYEKL. The CDR3 has 14 amino acids. DNA of the CDR3: TGCGCCAGCAGCCAGGGTAGTGAGGTCGAGACCCAGTACTTC. Residues: CASSQGSEVETQYF.

This clonotype was picked up a small number of times. The genes are TRBV14 and TRBJ2-1, with TRBD1 as a possible D gene (6 bases). The CDR3 has 14 amino acids. The germline V and J ends were trimmed by 3 bases and 5 bases, with 11 bases remaining between them. From germline, CDR1 is SGHDN and CDR2 FVKESK. CDR3 sequence: CASSQTTGNNEQFF. The DNA of the CDR3 is TGTGCCAGCAGCCAGACGACAGGAAACAATGAGCAGTTCTTC. The full variable domain, completed using reference TRBV14 and TRBJ2-1, is EAGVTQFPSHSVIEKGQTVTLRCDPISGHDNLYWYRRVMGKEIKFLLHFVKESKQDESGMPNNRFLAERTGGTYSTLKVQPAELEDSGVYFCASSQTTGNNEQFFGPGTRLTVL.

The chain recombines TRBV4-1 with TRBJ1-2; unclear D gene. CDR1 is MGHRA, CDR2 YSYEKL, per germline. Trimming took off 0 bases at V and 5 bases at J, with 13 bases between the two ends. The CDR3 has 15 amino acids. The DNA for the CDR3 is TGCGCCAGCAGCCAAGACGAAGGCAGGAAATATGGCTACACCTTC. Translation: CASSQDEGRKYGYTF.

The sample holds a few counts of this clonotype. The V and J genes are TRBV7-9 and TRBJ1-2, with D maybe TRBD1 (6 bases). There are 15 residues in the CDR3. The V gene's germline CDR1 is SEHNR and CDR2 FQNEAQ (reference sequence). V shed 5 bases and J shed 4 bases, with 17 bases lying between them. CDR3 nucleotide sequence: TGTGCCAGCAGCATAACACAGGGAGGTGGCTATGGCTACACCTTC. It encodes CASSITQGGGYGYTF.

This clonotype has a single count. The gene calls are TRBV12-5 and TRBJ2-1; D is unresolved. Germline V gives CDR1 LGHNT, CDR2 FRNRAP. The CDR3 consists of 14 residues. V lost 5 bases, J lost 13 bases, and 21 bases lay in between. The CDR3 sequence is CASGRGRNQETQFF. CDR3 sequence (DNA): TGTGCTAGTGGTAGAGGACGGAACCAAGAGACCCAGTTCTTC.

V is TRBV20-1 and J is TRBJ1-4; 10 bases are shared with TRBD1. This CDR3 region has 15 residues. CDR1 and CDR2 from the germline V gene are DFQATT and SNEGSKA (reference sequence). V gave up 6 bases and J gave up 3 bases; unmatched junction bases: 7. CDR3 in DNA: TGCAGTGCCCCCGACAGGGGGCTGTCTAATGAAAAACTGTTTTTT. This sequence encodes CSAPDRGLSNEKLFF.

This clonotype was picked up a small number of times. This chain links TRBV5-1 with TRBJ2-7; 10 bases fit TRBD1. The J call may be incorrect, as the DNA end agrees better with TRBJ2-5. Germline CDR1 SGHRS, CDR2 YFSETQ. This CDR3 contains 16 residues. The CDR3 sequence: CASSPLSGQGQETQYF. The CDR3 bases are TGCGCCAGCAGCCCCCTTTCGGGACAGGGGCAAGAGACCCAGTACTTC.

The chain has TRBV29-1 and TRBJ2-5; tentatively, D is TRBD1 or TRBD2 (5 bases each). The V end was cut by 4 bases, the J end by 5 bases, with 14 bases between. Germline values: CDR1 SQVTM, CDR2 ANQGSEA. This CDR3 region has 13 residues. As DNA, the CDR3 is TGCAGCGTTGGGGGACGACTTCTGGAGACCCAGTACTTC. This sequence encodes CSVGGRLLETQYF.

This clonotype was counted between two and nine times. DNA for the CDR3: TGTGCCAGCAGCTCACTCATTGGAACAGATACGCAGTATTTT. It translates to CASSSLIGTDTQYF. This chain links TRBV4-2 with TRBJ2-3; D is uncertain. CDR3 length equals 14 residues. Per the germline V gene, CDR1 is LGHNA and CDR2 is YNFKEQ. V dropped 5 bases and J dropped 3 bases, with 12 bases sitting between them.

This rearrangement joins TRBV28 to TRBJ2-3; 13 bases map to TRBD2. This CDR3 is built from 15 residues. Germline values: CDR1 MDHEN, CDR2 SYDVKM. The V and J ends lost 6 bases and 8 bases, in that order; junction bases with no gene match: 8. This CDR3 is CASRGTSGAVGTQYF. The CDR3 DNA sequence: TGTGCCAGCAGGGGGACTAGCGGGGCGGTGGGTACGCAGTATTTT.

This rearrangement joins TRBV30 to TRBJ2-3, with D tentatively TRBD1 (6 bases). V lost 0 bases to trimming and J lost 2 bases, with 9 bases between them. Germline V gene lookup returns CDR1 GTSNPN and CDR2 SVGIG (reference sequence). The CDR3 sequence is 14 residues long. CDR3 amino acids: CAWSVKGDTDTQYF. CDR3 bases: TGTGCCTGGAGTGTCAAGGGGGACACAGATACGCAGTATTTT.

V usage is TRBV9 and J usage is TRBJ2-2; the D gene is possibly TRBD2 (5 bases). V gave up 2 bases and J gave up 7 bases, with 12 bases separating them. CDR1 is SGDLS and CDR2 is YYNGEE in the germline V gene. The CDR3 sequence is 14 residues long. Here the CDR3 reads CASSVGGENGELFF. DNA for the CDR3: TGTGCCAGCAGCGTGGGTGGGGAGAACGGGGAGCTGTTTTTT.

This clonotype has just one count. The chain links TRBV25-1 to TRBJ2-3; TRBD1 agrees at 11 bases. This CDR3 region has 15 residues. Looked up from germline, CDR1 is MGHDK and CDR2 is SYGVNS. The V gene end was trimmed by 4 bases and the J gene end by 5 bases; junction bases not matched to a gene: 5. For the CDR3, the DNA is TGTGCCAGCAGTGGGACAGGGGGCAAAAAAGATACGCAGTATTTT. This translates into CASSGTGGKKDTQYF.